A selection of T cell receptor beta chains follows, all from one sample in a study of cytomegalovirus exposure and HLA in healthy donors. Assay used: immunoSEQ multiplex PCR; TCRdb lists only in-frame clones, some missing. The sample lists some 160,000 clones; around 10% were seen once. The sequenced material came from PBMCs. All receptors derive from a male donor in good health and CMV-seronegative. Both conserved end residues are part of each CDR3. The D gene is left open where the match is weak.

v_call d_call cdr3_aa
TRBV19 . CASSSDSRAGNEQFF
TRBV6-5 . CASSYSAGGNQPQHF
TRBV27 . CASRAGFNTEAFF
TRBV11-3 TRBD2 CASSPPGLAYEQYF
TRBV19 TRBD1 CASRWGTDPSNQPQHF
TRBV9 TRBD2 CASSARTSGSPDTQYF
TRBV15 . CATNQYPYNEQFF
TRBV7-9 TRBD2 CASSSPGGAYYEQYF
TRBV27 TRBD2 CASSLLRTSGSTDTQYF
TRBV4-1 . CASSQDSRVGTQYF
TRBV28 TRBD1 CASRYRGIADTQYF
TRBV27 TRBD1 CASSFPGQENEQFF
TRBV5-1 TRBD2 CASSLPRTSIHEQYF
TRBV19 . CASRKAALFSGNTIYF
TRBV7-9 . CAVQDDYEQYF
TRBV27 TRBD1 CASSLSRDSHEQYF